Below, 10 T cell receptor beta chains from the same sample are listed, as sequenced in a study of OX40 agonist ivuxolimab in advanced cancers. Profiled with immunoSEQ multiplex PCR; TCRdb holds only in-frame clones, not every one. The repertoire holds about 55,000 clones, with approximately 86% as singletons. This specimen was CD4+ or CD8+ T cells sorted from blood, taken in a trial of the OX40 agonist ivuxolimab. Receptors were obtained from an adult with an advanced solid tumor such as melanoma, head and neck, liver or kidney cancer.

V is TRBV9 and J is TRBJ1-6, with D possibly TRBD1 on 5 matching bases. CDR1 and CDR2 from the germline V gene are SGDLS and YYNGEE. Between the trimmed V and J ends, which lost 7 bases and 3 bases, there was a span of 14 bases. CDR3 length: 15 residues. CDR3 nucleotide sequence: TGTGCCAGCTCTCCCTGGACACTCTATAATTCACCCCTCCACTTT. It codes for CASSPWTLYNSPLHF.

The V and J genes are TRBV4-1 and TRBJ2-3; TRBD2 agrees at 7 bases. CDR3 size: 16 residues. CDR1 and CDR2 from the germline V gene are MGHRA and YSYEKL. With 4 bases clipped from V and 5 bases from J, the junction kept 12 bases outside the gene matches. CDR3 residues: CASSPRNLGGEDTQYF. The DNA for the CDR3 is TGCGCCAGCAGCCCCCGAAATTTGGGGGGGGAAGATACGCAGTATTTT.

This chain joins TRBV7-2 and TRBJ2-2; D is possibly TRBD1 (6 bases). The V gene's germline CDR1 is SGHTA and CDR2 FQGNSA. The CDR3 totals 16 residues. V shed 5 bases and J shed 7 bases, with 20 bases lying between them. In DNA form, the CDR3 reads TGTGCCAGCAGCCCACGGATAAGGGGGTCCTTCGGGGAGCTGTTTTTT. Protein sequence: CASSPRIRGSFGELFF.

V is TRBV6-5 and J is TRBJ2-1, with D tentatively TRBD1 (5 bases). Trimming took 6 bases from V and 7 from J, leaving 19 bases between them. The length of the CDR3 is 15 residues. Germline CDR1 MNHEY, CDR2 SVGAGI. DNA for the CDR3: TGTGCCAGCAGCCGAACGCCACCAGGGATGAATGAGCAGTTCTTC. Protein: CASSRTPPGMNEQFF.

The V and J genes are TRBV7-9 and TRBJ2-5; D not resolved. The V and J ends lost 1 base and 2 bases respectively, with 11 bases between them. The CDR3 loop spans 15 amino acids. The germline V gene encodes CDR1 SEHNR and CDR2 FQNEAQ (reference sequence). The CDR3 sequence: CASSLVNAGQETQYF. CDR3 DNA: TGTGCCAGCAGCTTAGTAAATGCCGGACAAGAGACCCAGTACTTC.

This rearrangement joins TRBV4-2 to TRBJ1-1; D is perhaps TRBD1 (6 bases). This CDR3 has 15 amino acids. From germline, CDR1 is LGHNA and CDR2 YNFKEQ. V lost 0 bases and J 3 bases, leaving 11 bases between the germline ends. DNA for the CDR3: TGTGCCAGCAGCCAAGACAGGGGAGGGGACACTGAAGCTTTCTTT. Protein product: CASSQDRGGDTEAFF.

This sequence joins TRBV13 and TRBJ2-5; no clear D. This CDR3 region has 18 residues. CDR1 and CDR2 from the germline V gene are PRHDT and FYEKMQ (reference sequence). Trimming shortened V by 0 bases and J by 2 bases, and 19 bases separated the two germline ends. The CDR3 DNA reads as TGTGCCAGCAGCTTAGGCGATCTTACTCTGGCTCCTCAAGAGACCCAGTACTTC. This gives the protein CASSLGDLTLAPQETQYF.

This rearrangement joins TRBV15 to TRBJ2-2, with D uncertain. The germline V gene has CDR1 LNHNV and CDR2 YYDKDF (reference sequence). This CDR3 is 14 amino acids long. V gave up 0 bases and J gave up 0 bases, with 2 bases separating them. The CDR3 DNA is TGTGCCACCAGCAGAGAAGCGAACACCGGGGAGCTGTTTTTT. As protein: CATSREANTGELFF.

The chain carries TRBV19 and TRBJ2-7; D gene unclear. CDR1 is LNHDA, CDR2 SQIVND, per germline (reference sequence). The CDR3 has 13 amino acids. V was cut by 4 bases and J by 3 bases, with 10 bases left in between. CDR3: CASSTSLDYEQYF. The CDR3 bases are TGTGCCAGTAGTACAAGTCTCGACTACGAGCAGTACTTC.

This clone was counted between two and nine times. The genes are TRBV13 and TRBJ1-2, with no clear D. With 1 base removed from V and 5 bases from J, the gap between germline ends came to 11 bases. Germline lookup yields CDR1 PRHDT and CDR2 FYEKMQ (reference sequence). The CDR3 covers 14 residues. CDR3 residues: CASSLETATYGYTF. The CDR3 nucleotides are TGTGCCAGCAGCTTAGAAACAGCCACTTATGGCTACACCTTC.